These 17 T cell receptor beta chains were sequenced from one sample in a study of T cell repertoires in cytomegalovirus infection. Each CDR3 protein is one row after TCRdb ran MiXCR on the reads. The sample comprises about 830,000 distinct CDR3 sequences, 32% of which are singletons, and roughly 12% rests with the top ten. The antigens of these receptors remain unknown. The sequenced sample was cultured CD8+ T cells from PBMCs, obtained from culture after CMV antigen stimulation. The receptors shown here come from a human donor in good health (CMV status not recorded). Some clones in this sample may be carry-over from other donors' samples.

In regard to this clonotype: This may stem from a read error, because a much larger clone lies one nucleotide away. The missing conserved phenylalanine or tryptophan at the end of this CDR3 makes a read error likely. The CDR3, as DNA: TGTGCCAGCAGTTTGATTGCGAATCAGCCCCAGCATTCT. It specifies CASSLIANQPQHS. V gene TRBV12-3 or TRBV12-4 combines with J gene TRBJ1-5; D ambiguous. Trimming cost V 3 bases and J 4 bases, with 7 bases left between them. The length of the CDR3 is 13 residues.

This sequence joins TRBV6-6 and TRBJ2-2; D unclear. Trimming shortened V by 6 bases and J by 9 bases, and 11 bases separated the two germline ends. This CDR3 has 12 residues. Per germline, CDR1 MNHNY and CDR2 SVGAGI (reference sequence). The CDR3 DNA sequence: TGTGCCAGCAGCTTACGACTCTGGGAGCTGTTTTTT. The encoded protein is CASSLRLWELFF.

Concerning this clonotype itself: This may be a read error, as it is one base from a much larger clone. The gene calls are TRBV7-6 and TRBJ2-3, with D unresolved. Germline CDR1 SGHVS, CDR2 FNYEAQ. The CDR3 runs 15 residues. The CDR3 DNA reads as TGTGTCAGCAGCTTACTTGAACCTAGCACAGATACGCAGTATTTT. It specifies CVSSLLEPSTDTQYF.

In this sample, this clonotype turned up many times. The J gene is TRBJ1-1, the V gene TRBV7-9; D gene uncertain. The CDR3 totals 12 residues. Trimming pared 2 bases from V and 5 bases from J, leaving 6 bases between. The germline CDR1 and CDR2 sequences are SEHNR and FQNEAQ (reference sequence). CDR3 protein: CASSLKVTEAFF. In DNA form, the CDR3 reads TGTGCCAGCAGCTTAAAAGTTACTGAAGCTTTCTTT.

The genes are TRBV27 and TRBJ2-1; D is uncertain. The CDR3 is 16 residues long. The germline V gene encodes CDR1 MNHEY and CDR2 SMNVEV (reference sequence). Trimming shortened V by 2 bases and J by 0 bases, and 11 bases separated the two germline ends. The CDR3 DNA follows: TGTGCCAGCAGTTTAACCACATCGAGCTCCTACAATGAGCAGTTCTTC. Translated, it gives CASSLTTSSSYNEQFF.

The chain joins TRBV2 to TRBJ2-3; TRBD1 matches 8 bases. This CDR3 is 13 amino acids long. Germline CDR1 is SNHLY and CDR2 is FYNNEI. Trimming removed 10 bases from V and 1 base from J; junction bases left unmatched: 4. CDR3 region: CATWDRRTDTQYF. The CDR3 DNA reads TGTGCCACCTGGGACAGGCGCACAGATACGCAGTATTTT.

V is TRBV27 and J is TRBJ1-5, with D tentatively TRBD1 (5 bases). The germline gives CDR1 MNHEY, CDR2 SMNVEV (reference sequence). The CDR3 runs 14 residues. V shed 6 bases and J shed 11 bases, with 20 bases lying between them. This CDR3 is CASSHFLGGETQHF. CDR3 DNA: TGTGCCAGCAGCCATTTCTTGGGGGGGGAAACCCAGCATTTT.

There are a few counts of this clonotype. The chain couples TRBV19 to TRBJ1-5, with TRBD1 matching 10 bases. CDR1 LNHDA and CDR2 SQIVND come from the germline V gene (reference sequence). V lost 4 bases and J lost 5; bases outside the gene matches: 5. The CDR3 runs to 15 residues. The CDR3 loop reads CASSTDRGRDQPQHF. As DNA, the CDR3 is TGTGCCAGTAGTACAGACAGGGGGCGGGATCAGCCCCAGCATTTT.

The rearrangement joins TRBV7-9 to TRBJ2-1; no firm D call. Per the germline V gene, CDR1 is SEHNR and CDR2 is FQNEAQ (reference sequence). This CDR3 is 10 amino acids long. V lost 6 bases to trimming and J lost 12 bases, with 9 bases between them. The CDR3 protein is CASRGPRQFF. The DNA for the CDR3 is TGTGCCAGCAGAGGTCCCAGGCAGTTCTTC.

The chain is built from TRBV4-3 and TRBJ1-1, with D tentatively TRBD1 (5 bases). V shed 4 bases and J shed 2 bases, with 11 bases lying between them. Per the germline V gene, CDR1 is LGHNA and CDR2 is YSLEER. This CDR3 is 14 amino acids long. CDR3 region: CASSLTDSNTEAFF. The CDR3 bases are TGCGCCAGCAGCCTGACAGATAGCAACACTGAAGCTTTCTTT.

This clonotype has a count of ten or more. The chain couples TRBV7-2 to TRBJ1-6, with a possible D match to TRBD1 (6 bases). Per germline, CDR1 SGHTA and CDR2 FQGNSA. The CDR3 totals 14 residues. Trimming cost V 9 bases and J 7 bases, with 16 bases left between them. This CDR3 is CASMNRAVNSPLHF. In DNA form, the CDR3 reads TGTGCCAGTATGAACAGGGCTGTAAATTCACCCCTCCACTTT. Using reference TRBV7-2 and TRBJ1-6 for the parts outside the CDR3, the full variable domain is GAGVSQSPSNKVTEKGKDVELRCDPISGHTALYWYRQSLGQGLEFLIYFQGNSAPDKSGLPSDRFSAERTGGSVSTLTIQRTQQEDSAVYLCASMNRAVNSPLHFGNGTRLTVT.

This clonotype was seen many times. The genes are TRBV19 and TRBJ1-5; D is unclear. Trimming cost V 10 bases and J 3 bases, with 16 bases left between them. CDR3 length: 14 residues. The germline V gene has CDR1 LNHDA and CDR2 SQIVND (reference sequence). The CDR3 DNA sequence: TGTGCCACCAAAGGAGGCAGCTTCAATCAGCCCCAGCATTTT. This sequence encodes CATKGGSFNQPQHF.

CDR3 amino acids: CASRGSSAGANVLTF. The DNA of the CDR3 is TGTGCCAGCAGAGGATCATCGGCTGGGGCCAACGTCCTGACTTTC. The rearrangement uses TRBV6-8 and TRBJ2-6; no definite D call. Looked up from germline, CDR1 is MNHGY and CDR2 is SAAAGT. The CDR3 has 15 residues. V lost 6 bases and J lost 2, with 11 bases in between.

V and J are TRBV15 and TRBJ2-5, with TRBD1 matching over 9 bases. The ends lost 4 bases at V and 5 bases at J; junction bases unmatched: 5. Germline V gives CDR1 LNHNV, CDR2 YYDKDF (reference sequence). The CDR3 is made up of 14 amino acids. DNA for the CDR3: TGTGCCACCAGCACCAGGACAGGGGCGGAGACCCAGTACTTC. Translation: CATSTRTGAETQYF.

There are a few counts of this clonotype. CDR3 bases: TGCAGCGTCAGGGAAGGTGACGCAAACTATGGCTACACCTTC. This gives the protein CSVREGDANYGYTF. This chain connects TRBV29-1 to TRBJ1-2; possibly TRBD1 for D (5 bases). The CDR3 consists of 14 residues. V lost 6 bases to trimming and J lost 2 bases, with 16 bases between them. Germline CDR1 SQVTM, CDR2 ANQGSEA.

The chain uses TRBV7-9 and TRBJ2-1, with D unresolved. The V gene's germline CDR1 is SEHNR and CDR2 FQNEAQ (reference sequence). The CDR3 has 14 residues. Trimming took 5 bases from V and 8 from J, leaving 16 bases between them. The CDR3 spells CASSHPDLTHEQFF. DNA for the CDR3: TGTGCCAGCAGCCACCCTGACCTCACTCATGAGCAGTTCTTC.

This clonotype appeared a few times. The chain uses TRBV4-1 and TRBJ2-7; the match to TRBD1 covers 10 bases. V lost 0 bases, J lost 7 bases, and 9 bases stayed unmatched. From germline, CDR1 is MGHRA and CDR2 YSYEKL. This CDR3 is built from 16 residues. CDR3 in amino acids: CASSQDPGTGEGEQYF. CDR3 DNA: TGCGCCAGCAGCCAAGATCCAGGGACAGGGGAGGGGGAGCAGTACTTC.